The 3 T cell receptor beta chains reported below all come from one sample, sequenced in a study of identifying expanded T cells in peripheral blood. The assay was immunoSEQ multiplex PCR, and TCRdb's table has in-frame clones only and misses some. The table records nearly 60,000 clones, about nine tenths of them present only once. Input material: blood. These receptors originate from a person between 18 and 75 years old in good health.

The chain joins TRBV19 to TRBJ2-4, with 10 nucleotides matching TRBD2. Germline values: CDR1 LNHDA, CDR2 SQIVND (reference sequence). The CDR3 contains 14 residues. J was trimmed by 7 bases and V by 2 bases; bases with no gene match: 2. CDR3 coding DNA: TGTGCCAGTAGTATACCGGGACTAGCGAACATTCAGTACTTC. It is translated as CASSIPGLANIQYF.

The J gene is TRBJ2-7, the V gene TRBV2; D gene unclear. Deletions cut 3 bases from V and 2 bases from J, with 2 bases between. The CDR3 runs 11 residues. Germline V gene sequence: CDR1 SNHLY, CDR2 FYNNEI. The CDR3 coding sequence is TGTGCCAGCAGTGAGACCTACGAGCAGTACTTC. This sequence encodes CASSETYEQYF.

The gene calls are TRBV30 and TRBJ2-7; D may be TRBD2 (6 bases). Trimming pared 0 bases from V and 3 bases from J, leaving 18 bases between. Germline V CDR1 and CDR2: GTSNPN, SVGIG (reference sequence). The CDR3 runs 16 residues. CDR3 sequence reads: CAWSVQMIFGGYEQYF. The CDR3, as DNA: TGTGCCTGGAGTGTACAAATGATTTTCGGGGGCTACGAGCAGTACTTC.